This T cell receptor (beta chain) was captured in a study of beta chain features in type 1 diabetes (dated by TCRdb to the late 2010s). Study-level background: Mean age, gender distribution, total cell number and subset yield did not differ between patients and healthy donors. Across all samples, around 100 million sorted cells were examined, and cell number per subset correlated strongly with RNA yield. The study compared TCRB repertoires of sorted circulating CD4+ T cell subsets between recently diagnosed type 1 diabetes patients and matched healthy donors. Regulatory and stem cell-like memory subsets were obtained from only 8 patients and roughly 8 healthy donors, while naive and central memory subsets were obtained from all 30 or so donors. Overall study outcomes, separate from this receptor: HLA sub-analyses involved small numbers of individuals, so any influence of HLA type on TCRB rearrangement remained unresolved. The naive, central memory and regulatory TCRB repertoires appeared to resemble one another more closely among patients than among healthy donors. Sequencing cDNA rather than genomic DNA could over-represent highly expressing activated cells, although activation and CD3 levels did not differ between groups. At VDJ recombination sites, patients with type 1 diabetes made fewer insertions and deleted more nucleotides, a pattern implying thymic rearrangement abnormalities. A moderate but significant shortening of TCRB CDR3 length was observed in type 1 diabetes patients in all four CD4+ subsets. PCR might favor shorter templates, but patient and control samples were amplified and corrected together, so any skew would affect both groups equally.

The CDR3 measures 17 amino acids from cysteine to phenylalanine. The only DNA kept is the CDR3, 51 bases in frame from the first base. Germline trimming amounts to 0 bases on V and 5 bases on J, with 10 as the count of junction bases outside the gene matches. Each donor gave one peripheral blood draw, approximately 110 mL on average, collected into heparinised tubes. A BD FACSAria II was used to sort naive, central memory, regulatory and stem cell-like memory CD4+ T cells with a panel that included CD45RO, CCR7, CD25, CD127, CD95 and CD27. Every sorted population had a purity above 95%. Right away, PBMCs were isolated by Lymphoprep density gradient centrifugation and were stained directly, with no culture step. So that batch effects would be minimized, each experiment stained and sorted samples in pairs, pairing one healthy donor with one patient. In its sample, this clone was seen a few times. No cognate antigen has been identified for it. Base qualities are not provided; no much larger clone lies one nucleotide away.

All of the isolated RNA was reverse transcribed with the High Capacity cDNA Reverse Transcription Kit, so expressed TCRB transcripts were sequenced. Naive, central memory and regulatory T cell samples underwent deep immunoSEQ sequencing, averaging around 4 million total reads per sample. After sorted cells were lysed in RLT buffer, RNA was extracted with DNase-treated RNeasy Micro or Mini kits, with the choice depending on cell number. To prevent cross-contamination, each cell subset was processed individually, whereas patient and healthy donor samples were processed jointly. The immunoSEQ multiplex PCR was used to amplify TCRB sequences from cDNA, generating 87-bp fragments that spanned the CDR3 region. Amplicons were sequenced on the Illumina HiSeq platform. The paper's data handling went like this. PCR bias was computationally corrected using synthetic template baselines, reads within Hamming distance 2 were collapsed, and singletons that could not be merged were discarded. Reads were aligned to IMGT to assign V, D and J genes, CDR3 length, and insertions or deletions at six rearrangement sites. Clonotype counts were normalized to sorted cell number within each subset before computing true diversity and Gini coefficients with the tcR R package. The overlap coefficient, calculated on TCRB nucleotide sequences, was used to quantify repertoire sharing. Out-of-frame TCRB sequences from naive cells were analyzed to stand in for the pre-selection repertoire. TCRdb re-hosts the immuneACCESS table, in-frame sequences only. Its copies lack some clones; in the studies checked, an unresolved V gene accounts for under half of them, and the cause for the rest is not known. V, J and clone size are those of that table, while D and trimming were read from the DNA. This sample gives hundreds of thousands of clones in total; roughly 13% of them show up just once. Around 0.04% of the sample comes from the top ten.

The chain uses TRBV23-1 and TRBJ2-3, and 8 junctional nucleotides match TRBD1. TRBV23-1 qualifies as an ORF whose function is uncertain. The sequencing sample was made of naive CD4+ T cells from blood. Interpreted using the paper, the cell subset or site label stands for: true naive CD4+ T cells. This clonotype was obtained from a man between 18 and 29 years old with type 1 diabetes. The sequenced DNA is TGCGCCAGCAGTCAATCGGGGGCAGGGGGCTGTATAGATACGCAGTATTTT. Its protein is CASSQSGAGGCIDTQYF.